One and the same sample provided the 17 T cell receptor beta chains below, sequenced in a study of CD8 T cells in ankylosing spondylitis (dated by TCRdb to about 2017). The study at large found these results: A TCR beta motif of about 8 highly homologous amino acid variants appeared characteristic of blood from ankylosing spondylitis patients.

The method behind the library was 5' RACE. The reads were generated on an Illumina HiSeq 2500. TCRdb itself trimmed the public reads at Q25 with fastp, ran MiXCR and retained productive beta chains. CDR3 protein sequences are deduplicated, and each keeps its most common genes and DNA. Recorded for this sample are about 460,000 distinct CDR3 sequences; under 5.5% of them occurred a single time. The biggest ten clones account for roughly 3.3% of the sample. No cognate antigen is known for these TCRs. The sample consisted of blood, either unsorted or a sorted T cell fraction (not recorded which). The receptors shown here come from a male donor with ankylosing spondylitis.

This clonotype was found many times. The gene calls are TRBV21-1 and TRBJ1-2; the table's TRBD1 call for D was not verified on the DNA. TRBV21-1 is annotated as a pseudogene. CDR3 length: 18 residues. The CDR3 is CASSKGAGGQDANYGYTF. Written as DNA, the CDR3 is TGTGCCAGCAGCAAAGGGGCAGGGGGACAGGATGCTAACTATGGCTACACCTTC.

The rearrangement uses TRBV28 and TRBJ1-1, with D possibly matching TRBD1 (5 bases). Trimming cost V 5 bases and J 7 bases, with 14 bases left between them. The germline gives CDR1 MDHEN, CDR2 SYDVKM. The CDR3 is 13 residues long. In nucleotides, the CDR3 is TGTGCCAGCAGTACTATGACAGCGTTTGAAGCTTTCTTT. Translated, it gives CASSTMTAFEAFF. Using reference TRBV28 and TRBJ1-1 for the parts outside the CDR3, the full variable domain is DVKVTQSSRYLVKRTGEKVFLECVQDMDHENMFWYRQDPGLGLRLIYFSYDVKMKEKGDIPEGYSVSREKKERFSLILESASTNQTSMYLCASSTMTAFEAFFGQGTRLTVV.

This clonotype was counted between two and nine times. In DNA form, the CDR3 reads TGCAGTGCTAGAGATCTCCTAGCATCGTCCGAGCAGTACTTC. It translates to CSARDLLASSEQYF. The chain joins TRBV20-1 to TRBJ2-7, with D maybe TRBD2 (5 bases). The CDR3 consists of 14 residues. V gave up 0 bases and J gave up 6 bases, with 15 bases separating them. The germline gives CDR1 DFQATT, CDR2 SNEGSKA (reference sequence).

This clonotype has more than one count but fewer than ten. The chain links TRBV5-1 to TRBJ2-1, with 9 bases that match TRBD2. Germline loops: CDR1 SGHRS, CDR2 YFSETQ. After removal of 0 bases from V and 2 bases from J, the junction contained 3 bases not matched to a gene. The CDR3 is made up of 16 amino acids. This CDR3 is CASSLDLAGTYNEQFF. The DNA of the CDR3 is TGCGCCAGCAGCTTGGACCTAGCGGGGACCTACAATGAGCAGTTCTTC. Together with reference TRBV5-1 and TRBJ2-1, the CDR3 gives the full variable domain: KAGVTQTPRYLIKTRGQQVTLSCSPISGHRSVSWYQQTPGQGLQFLFEYFSETQRNKGNFPGRFSGRQFSNSRSEMNVSTLELGDSALYLCASSLDLAGTYNEQFFGPGTRLTVL.

This clonotype occurred many times. The gene calls are TRBV7-2 and TRBJ1-2, with 7 bases that match TRBD1. V shed 3 bases and J 4 bases; nucleotides not matched to a gene: 8. Germline-derived CDR1 and CDR2 are SGHTA and FQGNSA. The length of the CDR3 is 15 residues. DNA of the CDR3: TGTGCCAGCAGCTTCGACAGGGCCCGGGCCTATGGCTACACCTTC. This encodes CASSFDRARAYGYTF.

This clonotype has a count of ten or more. This chain connects TRBV29-1 to TRBJ2-1; possible D gene TRBD1, 6 bases. Germline V gene lookup returns CDR1 SQVTM and CDR2 ANQGSEA. Trimming pared 7 bases from V and 1 base from J, leaving 20 bases between. The CDR3 contains 16 residues. The CDR3, as DNA: TGCAGCGCGGGCCCAAGCAGGGGCGCATCCTACAATGAGCAGTTCTTC. Protein: CSAGPSRGASYNEQFF.

This clonotype appeared many times. The rearrangement joins TRBV7-9 to TRBJ1-2; D not certain. CDR3 size: 12 residues. V was clipped by 2 bases and J by 7 bases, with 8 bases between them. CDR1 and CDR2 (germline): SEHNR, FQNEAQ (reference sequence). The CDR3 sequence is CASSLLGSGYTF. Here the CDR3 DNA reads TGTGCCAGCAGCTTACTTGGGTCTGGCTACACCTTC.

This clonotype was seen many times. The chain carries TRBV4-1 and TRBJ1-5; D gene uncertain. This CDR3 has 13 residues. Trimming left V 0 bases short and J 9 bases short, with 9 bases between. Germline V lookup: CDR1 MGHRA, CDR2 YSYEKL. The CDR3 sequence: CASSQDPGRPQHF. Written as DNA, the CDR3 is TGCGCCAGCAGCCAAGATCCCGGTCGGCCCCAGCATTTT.

This clonotype was seen ten or more times. This chain uses TRBV7-8 with TRBJ1-1; possible D gene TRBD1, 5 bases. There are 12 residues in the CDR3. The V gene lost 5 bases and the J gene lost 11 bases, with 15 bases spanning the gap. The V gene's germline CDR1 is SGHVS and CDR2 FQNEAQ. The CDR3 sequence is CASSQDRRGAFF. In DNA, the CDR3 is TGTGCCAGCAGCCAGGACCGCCGGGGGGCTTTCTTT. Together with reference TRBV7-8 and TRBJ1-1, the CDR3 gives the full variable domain: GAGVSQSPRYKVAKRGQDVALRCDPISGHVSLFWYQQALGQGPEFLTYFQNEAQLDKSGLPSDRFFAERPEGSVSTLKIQRTQQEDSAVYLCASSQDRRGAFFGQGTRLTVV.

This clonotype came up many times. The J gene is TRBJ2-1, the V gene TRBV29-1, with 10 bases lining up with TRBD1. The CDR3 has 15 residues. Germline V gene lookup returns CDR1 SQVTM and CDR2 ANQGSEA. V was pared by 6 bases and J by 5 bases, with 10 bases of the junction left unmatched. The CDR3 bases are TGCAGCGTGAACCTTCCGGGACAGGGGCACAATGAGCAGTTCTTC. It specifies CSVNLPGQGHNEQFF.

This clonotype was recorded many times. The J gene is TRBJ2-3, the V gene TRBV24-1; 8 bases fit TRBD2. After removal of 2 bases from V and 4 bases from J, the junction contained 7 bases not matched to a gene. The CDR3 is made up of 16 amino acids. CDR1 KGHDR and CDR2 SFDVKD come from the germline V gene. CDR3 coding DNA: TGTGCCACCAGTGATTCTACTAGCGGAATCGCAGATACGCAGTATTTT. As protein: CATSDSTSGIADTQYF.

Written as DNA, the CDR3 is TGTGCCAGCAGTATTAAGGTCGGGGAGCTGTTTTTT. Its translation: CASSIKVGELFF. This chain links TRBV27 with TRBJ2-2; D gene uncertain. The CDR3 loop spans 12 amino acids. The ends were cut back, 5 bases at V and 7 bases at J, with 8 bases in the middle. Per the germline V gene, CDR1 is MNHEY and CDR2 is SMNVEV (reference sequence).

There are many counts of this clonotype. This chain uses TRBV5-5 with TRBJ1-6; D unresolved. CDR1 is SGHKS, CDR2 YYEKEE, per germline (reference sequence). This CDR3 spans 16 amino acids. The V and J ends lost 3 bases and 3 bases respectively, with 13 bases between them. Here the CDR3 reads CASSSAGEDYNSPLHF. For the CDR3, the DNA is TGTGCCAGCAGCTCGGCCGGGGAGGACTATAATTCACCCCTCCACTTT.

This clonotype was observed at least ten times. This chain links TRBV15 with TRBJ2-7; D is undetermined. CDR1 and CDR2 (germline): LNHNV, YYDKDF (reference sequence). V was cut by 4 bases and J by 2 bases, with 12 bases left in between. The CDR3 sequence is 14 residues long. The DNA of the CDR3 is TGTGCCACCAGCATCGTGGGTGCCCCCTACGAGCAGTACTTC. The encoded protein is CATSIVGAPYEQYF.

In its sample, this clonotype was seen many times. This rearrangement joins TRBV20-1 to TRBJ2-3, with D hard to call. The CDR3 has 16 residues. CDR1 DFQATT and CDR2 SNEGSKA come from the germline V gene (reference sequence). The V and J ends lost 0 bases and 1 base respectively, with 14 bases between them. For the CDR3, the DNA is TGCAGTGCTAGAGAAGAGTTATTCAGGCGCACAGATACGCAGTATTTT. As protein: CSAREELFRRTDTQYF.

This clonotype occurred many times. This rearrangement joins TRBV11-3 to TRBJ2-5; TRBD1 is a possible D gene (5 bases). The V and J ends lost 2 bases and 5 bases respectively, with 9 bases between them. The CDR3 totals 13 residues. Germline V CDR1 and CDR2: SGHNT, YENEEA. DNA for the CDR3: TGTGCCAGCAGCTTAAGGGGAACGGAGACCCAGTACTTC. Translation: CASSLRGTETQYF.

The chain is built from TRBV5-6 and TRBJ2-1; D call uncertain. The CDR3 length is 14 residues. V lost 7 bases and J lost 8, with 19 bases in between. Germline assignment: CDR1 SGHDT and CDR2 YYEEEE. CDR3 sequence reads: CASGPGLLCYEQFF. The CDR3 nucleotides read TGTGCCAGCGGCCCCGGGCTCCTCTGCTATGAGCAGTTCTTC. Combining the CDR3 with reference TRBV5-6 and TRBJ2-1 gives the whole variable domain DAGVTQSPTHLIKTRGQQVTLRCSPKSGHDTVSWYQQALGQGPQFIFQYYEEEERQRGNFPDRFSGHQFPNYSSELNVNALLLGDSALYLCASGPGLLCYEQFFGPGTRLTVL.